This T cell receptor (beta chain) was sequenced for a study of T cells after yellow fever vaccination. TCRdb called the 5' RACE reads again in MiXCR, with one record for every CDR3 protein. The sample shows 200,000 to 300,000 distinct CDR3 sequences, around 13% of them seen only once. The CDR3 is 15 amino acids. Germline V gives CDR1 SEHNR, CDR2 FQNEAQ (reference sequence). Trimming shortened V by 6 bases and J by 1 base, and 13 bases separated the two germline ends. The rearrangement uses TRBV7-9 and TRBJ2-1, with D uncertain. This TCR came from a man under 40 who received the YFV17D yellow fever vaccine. The sequencing used CD4+ T cells sorted from PBMCs, collected 45 days after the yellow fever booster vaccination. Here the CDR3 reads CASSSDRVSYNEQFF. The CDR3 DNA follows: TGTGCCAGCAGTTCTGACCGAGTTTCCTACAATGAGCAGTTCTTC.